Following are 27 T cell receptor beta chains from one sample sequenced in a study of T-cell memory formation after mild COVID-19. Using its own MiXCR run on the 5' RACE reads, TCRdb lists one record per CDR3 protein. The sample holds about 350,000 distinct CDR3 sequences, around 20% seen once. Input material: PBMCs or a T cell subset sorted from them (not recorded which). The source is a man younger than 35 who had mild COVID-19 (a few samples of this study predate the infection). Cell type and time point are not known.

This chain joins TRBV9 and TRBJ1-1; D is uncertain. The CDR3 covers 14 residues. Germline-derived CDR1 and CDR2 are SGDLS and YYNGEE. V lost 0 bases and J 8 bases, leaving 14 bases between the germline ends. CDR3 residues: CASSVDPHPREAFF. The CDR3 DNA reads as TGTGCCAGCAGCGTAGATCCCCACCCACGAGAAGCTTTCTTT.

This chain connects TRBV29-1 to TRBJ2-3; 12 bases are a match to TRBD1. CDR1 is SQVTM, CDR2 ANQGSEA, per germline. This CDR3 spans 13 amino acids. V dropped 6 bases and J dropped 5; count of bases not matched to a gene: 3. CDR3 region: CSVGQGAGDTQYF. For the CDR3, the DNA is TGCAGCGTGGGACAGGGGGCAGGAGATACGCAGTATTTT.

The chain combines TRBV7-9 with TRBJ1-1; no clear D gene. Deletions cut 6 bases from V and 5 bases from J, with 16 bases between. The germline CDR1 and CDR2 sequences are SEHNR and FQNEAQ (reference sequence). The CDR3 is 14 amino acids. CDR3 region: CASRPSWGGTEAFF. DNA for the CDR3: TGTGCCAGCAGACCTAGTTGGGGTGGGACTGAAGCTTTCTTT.

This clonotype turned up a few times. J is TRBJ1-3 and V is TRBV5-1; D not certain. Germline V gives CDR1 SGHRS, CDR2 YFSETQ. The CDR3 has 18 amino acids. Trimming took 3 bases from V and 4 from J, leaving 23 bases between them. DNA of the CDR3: TGCGCCAGCAGCTCGAAGGAAGGTGCAGAGGGTATCGGAAACACCATATATTTT. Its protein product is CASSSKEGAEGIGNTIYF.

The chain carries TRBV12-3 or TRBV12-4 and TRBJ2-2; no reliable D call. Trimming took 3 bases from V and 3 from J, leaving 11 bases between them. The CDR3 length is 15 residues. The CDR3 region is CASSFRTGYTGELFF. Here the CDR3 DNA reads TGTGCCAGCAGTTTTCGGACCGGGTACACCGGGGAGCTGTTTTTT.

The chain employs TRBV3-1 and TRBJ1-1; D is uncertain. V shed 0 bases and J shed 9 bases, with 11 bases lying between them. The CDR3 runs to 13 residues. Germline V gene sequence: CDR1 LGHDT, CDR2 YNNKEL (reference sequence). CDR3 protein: CASSQDVASKAFF. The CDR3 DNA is TGTGCCAGCAGCCAAGATGTTGCGTCTAAAGCTTTCTTT.

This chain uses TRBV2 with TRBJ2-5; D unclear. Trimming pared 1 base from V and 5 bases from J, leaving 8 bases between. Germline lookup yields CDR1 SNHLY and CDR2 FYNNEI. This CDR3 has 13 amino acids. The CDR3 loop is CASSEGLGETQYF. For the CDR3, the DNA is TGTGCCAGCAGTGAAGGTCTGGGGGAGACCCAGTACTTC.

CDR3 DNA: TGTGCCAGCAGCTTAATACGCGGGGACCTAGCCAAAAACATTCAGTACTTC. This encodes CASSLIRGDLAKNIQYF. The chain has TRBV7-3 and TRBJ2-4; tentatively, D is TRBD2 (6 bases). The CDR3 covers 17 residues. Germline CDR1 SGHTA, CDR2 FQGTGA. V was clipped by 1 base and J by 0 bases, with 13 bases between them.

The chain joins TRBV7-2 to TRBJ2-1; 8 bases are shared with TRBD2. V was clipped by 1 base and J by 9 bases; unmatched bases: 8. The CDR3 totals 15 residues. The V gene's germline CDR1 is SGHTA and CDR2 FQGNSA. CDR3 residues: CASSLVLRGGVEQFF. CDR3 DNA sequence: TGTGCCAGCAGCTTAGTCCTTCGGGGGGGTGTTGAGCAGTTCTTC.

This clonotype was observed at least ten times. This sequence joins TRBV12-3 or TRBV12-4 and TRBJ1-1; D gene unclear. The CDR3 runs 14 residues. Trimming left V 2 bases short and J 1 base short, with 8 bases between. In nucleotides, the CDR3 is TGTGCCAGCAGTTTAAACCTAGAGAACACTGAAGCTTTCTTT. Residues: CASSLNLENTEAFF.

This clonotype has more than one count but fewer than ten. The CDR3 loop reads CASSLAGGGRNYGYTF. CDR3 DNA sequence: TGTGCCAGCAGCTTGGCAGGGGGCGGAAGAAACTATGGCTACACCTTC. This chain connects TRBV7-9 to TRBJ1-2; 8 bases align to TRBD1. The J segment lost 2 bases and the V segment lost 3 bases, leaving 8 bases of the junction unmatched. The CDR3 has 16 amino acids. Germline lookup yields CDR1 SEHNR and CDR2 FQNEAQ (reference sequence).

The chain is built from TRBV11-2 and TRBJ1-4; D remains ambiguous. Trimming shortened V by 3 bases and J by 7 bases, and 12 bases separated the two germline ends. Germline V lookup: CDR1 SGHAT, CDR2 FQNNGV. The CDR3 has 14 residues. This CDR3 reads CASSFDPPSEKLFF. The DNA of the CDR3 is TGTGCCAGCAGCTTCGATCCTCCATCTGAAAAACTGTTTTTT.

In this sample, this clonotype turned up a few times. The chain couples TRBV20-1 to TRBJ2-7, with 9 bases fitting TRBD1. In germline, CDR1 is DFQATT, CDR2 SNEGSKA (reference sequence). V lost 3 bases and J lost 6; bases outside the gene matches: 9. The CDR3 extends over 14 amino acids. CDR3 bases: TGCAGTGCTAGGGACGACAGGGGGGTTCGCGAGCAGTACGTC. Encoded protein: CSARDDRGVREQYV.

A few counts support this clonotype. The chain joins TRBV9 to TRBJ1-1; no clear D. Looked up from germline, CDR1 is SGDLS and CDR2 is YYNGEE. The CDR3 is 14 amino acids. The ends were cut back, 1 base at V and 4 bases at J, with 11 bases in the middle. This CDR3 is CASSVSGPSTEAFF. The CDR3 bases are TGTGCCAGCAGCGTATCCGGCCCGTCCACTGAAGCTTTCTTT.

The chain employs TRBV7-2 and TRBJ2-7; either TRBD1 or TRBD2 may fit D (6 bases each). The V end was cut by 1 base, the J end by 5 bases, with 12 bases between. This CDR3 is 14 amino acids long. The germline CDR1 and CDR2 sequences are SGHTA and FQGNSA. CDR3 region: CASSLGRGGNEQYV. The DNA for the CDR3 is TGTGCCAGCAGCTTAGGCAGGGGAGGCAACGAGCAGTACGTC.

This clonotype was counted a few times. CDR3 nucleotides: TGTGCCAGCAGCCAAGGTCAGGGGCCCCAAGAGACCCAGTACTTC. Amino acid sequence: CASSQGQGPQETQYF. The gene calls are TRBV4-2 and TRBJ2-5; TRBD1 is a possible D gene (6 bases). Germline loops: CDR1 LGHNA, CDR2 YNFKEQ. Deletions cut 1 base from V and 1 base from J, with 10 bases between. The CDR3 is 15 residues long.

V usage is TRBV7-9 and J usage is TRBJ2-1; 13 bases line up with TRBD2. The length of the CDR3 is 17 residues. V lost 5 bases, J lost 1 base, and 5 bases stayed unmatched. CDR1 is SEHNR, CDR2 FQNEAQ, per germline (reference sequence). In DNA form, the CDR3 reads TGTGCCAGCAGCCGCACTAGCGGGGGGGCTTCCTACAATGAGCAGTTCTTC. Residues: CASSRTSGGASYNEQFF. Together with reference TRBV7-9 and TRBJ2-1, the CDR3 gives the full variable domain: DTGVSQNPRHKITKRGQNVTFRCDPISEHNRLYWYRQTLGQGPEFLTYFQNEAQLEKSRLLSDRFSAERPKGSFSTLEIQRTEQGDSAMYLCASSRTSGGASYNEQFFGPGTRLTVL.

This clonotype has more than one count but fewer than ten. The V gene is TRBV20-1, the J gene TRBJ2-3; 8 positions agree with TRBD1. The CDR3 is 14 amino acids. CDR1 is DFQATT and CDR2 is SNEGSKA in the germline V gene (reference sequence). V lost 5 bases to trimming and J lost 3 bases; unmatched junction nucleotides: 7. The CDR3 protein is CSAGGTGGTDTQYF. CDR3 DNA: TGCAGTGCTGGGGGTACAGGGGGGACAGATACGCAGTATTTT.

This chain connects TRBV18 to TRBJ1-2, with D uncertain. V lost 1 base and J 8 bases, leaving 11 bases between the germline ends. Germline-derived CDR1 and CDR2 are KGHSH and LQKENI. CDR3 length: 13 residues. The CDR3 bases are TGTGCCAGCTCACCACTCGGTGCTAGAGGCTACACCTTC. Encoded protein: CASSPLGARGYTF.

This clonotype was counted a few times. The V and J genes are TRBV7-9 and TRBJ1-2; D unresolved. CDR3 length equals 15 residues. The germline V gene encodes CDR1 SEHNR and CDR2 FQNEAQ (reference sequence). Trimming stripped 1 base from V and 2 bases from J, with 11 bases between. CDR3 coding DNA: TGTGCCAGCAGCTTAGTCTCCAGACACAACTATGGCTACACCTTC. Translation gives CASSLVSRHNYGYTF.

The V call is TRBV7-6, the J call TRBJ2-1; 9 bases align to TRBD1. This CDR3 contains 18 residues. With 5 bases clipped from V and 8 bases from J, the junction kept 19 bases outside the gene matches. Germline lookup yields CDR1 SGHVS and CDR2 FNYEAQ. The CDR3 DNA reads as TGTGCCAGCAGCCCGTATGGGCGCCACAGGGGGCGCATCTATGAGCAGTTCTTC. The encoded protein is CASSPYGRHRGRIYEQFF.

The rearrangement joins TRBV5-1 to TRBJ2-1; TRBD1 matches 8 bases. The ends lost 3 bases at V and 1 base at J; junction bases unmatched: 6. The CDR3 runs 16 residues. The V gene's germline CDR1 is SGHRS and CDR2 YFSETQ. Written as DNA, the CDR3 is TGCGCCAGCAGCTGGGACAGGCCCTTATCCTACAATGAGCAGTTCTTC. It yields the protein CASSWDRPLSYNEQFF.

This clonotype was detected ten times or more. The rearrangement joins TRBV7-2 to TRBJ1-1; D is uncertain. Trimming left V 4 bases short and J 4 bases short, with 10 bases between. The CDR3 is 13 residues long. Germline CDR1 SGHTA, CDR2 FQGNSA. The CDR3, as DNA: TGTGCCAGCAGCTCTACGGGTTTCACTGAAGCTTTCTTT. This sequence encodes CASSSTGFTEAFF.

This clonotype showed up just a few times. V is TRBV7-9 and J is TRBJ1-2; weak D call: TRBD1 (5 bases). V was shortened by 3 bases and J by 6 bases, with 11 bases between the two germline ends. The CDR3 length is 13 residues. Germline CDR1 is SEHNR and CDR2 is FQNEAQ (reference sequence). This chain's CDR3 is CASSFDSYNGYTF. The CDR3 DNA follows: TGTGCCAGCAGCTTCGACAGCTATAATGGCTACACCTTC.

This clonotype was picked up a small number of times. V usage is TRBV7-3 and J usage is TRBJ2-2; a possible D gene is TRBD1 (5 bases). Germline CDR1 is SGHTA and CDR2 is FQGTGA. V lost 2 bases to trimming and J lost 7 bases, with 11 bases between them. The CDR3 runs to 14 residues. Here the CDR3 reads CASSLQGVIGELFF. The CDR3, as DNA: TGTGCCAGCAGCTTACAAGGGGTGATCGGGGAGCTGTTTTTT.

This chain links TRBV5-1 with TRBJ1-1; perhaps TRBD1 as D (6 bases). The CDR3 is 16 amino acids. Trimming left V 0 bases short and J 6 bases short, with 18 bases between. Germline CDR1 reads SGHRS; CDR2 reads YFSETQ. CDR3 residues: CASSLDPGGMGPEAFF. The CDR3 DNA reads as TGCGCCAGCAGCTTGGACCCGGGGGGCATGGGGCCTGAAGCTTTCTTT.

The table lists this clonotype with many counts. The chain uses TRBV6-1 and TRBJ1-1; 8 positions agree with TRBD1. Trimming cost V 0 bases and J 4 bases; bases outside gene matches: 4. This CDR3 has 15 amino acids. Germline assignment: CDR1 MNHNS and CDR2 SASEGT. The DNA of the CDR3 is TGTGCCAGCAGTGAAGCCCCCACAGGGGGCACTGAAGCTTTCTTT. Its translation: CASSEAPTGGTEAFF.